The T cell receptor beta chain under discussion was sequenced for a study of blood T cell repertoires in COVID-19. Study as a whole: Sources were T cells, B-cell-depleted T cells, or PBMCs; the material itself was cDNA or gDNA.

This CDR3 contains 15 residues. CDR1 and CDR2 from the germline V gene are SEHNR and FQNEAQ (reference sequence). Trimming took 5 bases from V and 5 from J; bases not matched to a gene: 8. Assay used: immunoSEQ multiplex PCR; TCRdb lists only in-frame clones, some missing. The sample carries over 120,000 clones, approximately 83% recorded once. This clone was found once. This chain links TRBV7-9 with TRBJ2-5; 10 positions match TRBD1. The sequencing sample was made of peripheral blood. This sequence originates from a woman aged 60-75 years with acute or convalescent COVID-19. CDR3 sequence reads: CASSIWTGGGETQYF. The CDR3 nucleotides read TGTGCCAGCAGCATCTGGACAGGGGGAGGCGAGACCCAGTACTTC.